This T cell receptor (beta chain) comes out of a study of regulatory T cells in long-lasting Graves disease. This sample's time point: newly diagnosed GD, antithyroid drugs for less than 3 months. Extracted RNA from PBMCs served as the source of the TCR library. Library construction for TCR beta used iRepertoire HTBI primers and Arm-PCR of CDR3 regions. TCRdb re-called the multiplex PCR reads through MiXCR, storing one row per CDR3 protein. The sample has 600,000 to 650,000 distinct CDR3 sequences; roughly 15% are singletons. Unmatched junction bases numbered 8, after V lost 1 base and J lost 9 bases. CDR1 is MGHRA, CDR2 YSYEKL, per germline. This CDR3 contains 15 residues. This sample was also put to use in a study of T cells in Graves' hyperthyroidism and ophthalmopathy. Per that paper: Uncontrolled infection, other autoimmune disease, pregnancy or lactation disqualified patients from enrolment. Blood samples included most of the expanded thyroid clonotypes exceeding 0.001.

Source: peripheral blood mononuclear cells (PBMCs), taken at new diagnosis, from a patient treated with antithyroid drugs. This TCR derives from a woman in her twenties or thirties with Graves disease. This rearrangement joins TRBV4-1 to TRBJ2-1; 8 bases are a match to TRBD2. The CDR3 DNA follows: TGCGCCAGCAGCCAAGCGGGAGGGATTGGGACTGAGCAGTTCTTC. It yields the protein CASSQAGGIGTEQFF.